This TCR beta chain was recorded in a study of blood T cells in healthy people across ages. Combining a sample-barcoded 5' primer with a J-beta primer mix, a second PCR ran for about 6 to 11 cycles. MiXCR, applied by TCRdb to the 5' RACE reads, yields one record per CDR3 protein. The sample carries about 800,000 distinct CDR3 sequences, roughly 25% recorded once. V was trimmed by 4 bases and J by 5 bases, leaving 12 bases between them. The length of the CDR3 is 13 residues. Germline assignment: CDR1 LGHDT and CDR2 YNNKEL (reference sequence). This same sample was also part of a study on T cells of mothers and their children.

Material: blood. The genes are TRBV3-1 and TRBJ2-7, with D maybe TRBD1 (6 bases). The source is a boy between 10 and 17 years old in good health. CDR3 residues: CASSRDRQDEQYF. The CDR3 DNA follows: TGTGCCAGCAGCCGCGATAGACAGGACGAGCAGTACTTC.